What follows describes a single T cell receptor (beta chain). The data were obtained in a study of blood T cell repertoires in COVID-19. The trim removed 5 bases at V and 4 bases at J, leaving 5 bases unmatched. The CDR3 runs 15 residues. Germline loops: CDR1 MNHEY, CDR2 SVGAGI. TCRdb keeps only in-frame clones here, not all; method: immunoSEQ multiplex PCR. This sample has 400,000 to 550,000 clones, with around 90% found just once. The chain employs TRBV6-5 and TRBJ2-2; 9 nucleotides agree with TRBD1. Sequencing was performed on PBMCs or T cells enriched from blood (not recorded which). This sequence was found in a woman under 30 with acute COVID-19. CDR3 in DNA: TGTGCCAGCAGTAAGGACAGGGGTAGCACCGGGGAGCTGTTTTTT. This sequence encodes CASSKDRGSTGELFF.